Following are 17 T cell receptor beta chains from one sample sequenced in a study of blood T cell repertoires in COVID-19. Measured with immunoSEQ multiplex PCR; TCRdb has only the in-frame clones, and not every one. The sample lists 380,000 or so clones; around 87% were seen once. Source material: PBMCs or T cells enriched from blood (not recorded which). The receptors were gathered from a man aged 30-40 years who had recovered from COVID-19.

The chain couples TRBV5-6 to TRBJ2-7; no clear D. The CDR3 spans 11 residues. CDR1 is SGHDT, CDR2 YYEEEE, per germline. Trimming took 2 bases from V and 6 from J, leaving 6 bases between them. CDR3 sequence: CASSLFGEQYF. CDR3 in DNA: TGTGCCAGCAGCTTATTCGGCGAGCAGTACTTC.

The chain carries TRBV19 and TRBJ1-1, with a tentative D call TRBD1 (5 bases). Trimming removed 8 bases from V and 0 bases from J, with 19 bases in between. Germline lookup yields CDR1 LNHDA and CDR2 SQIVND (reference sequence). The CDR3 has 16 amino acids. The CDR3 is CASSIFPQGLNTEAFF. The CDR3 nucleotides read TGTGCCAGTTCGATATTCCCCCAGGGTCTGAACACTGAAGCTTTCTTT. Combining the CDR3 with reference TRBV19 and TRBJ1-1 gives the whole variable domain DGGITQSPKYLFRKEGQNVTLSCEQNLNHDAMYWYRQDPGQGLRLIYYSQIVNDFQKGDIAEGYSVSREKKESFPLTVTSAQKNPTAFYLCASSIFPQGLNTEAFFGQGTRLTVV.

Only one count was recorded for this clone. The V call is TRBV7-2, the J call TRBJ1-6, with a weak D call TRBD1 (5 bases). In germline, CDR1 is SGHTA, CDR2 FQGNSA. The CDR3 consists of 15 residues. Trimming left V 1 base short and J 9 bases short, with 13 bases between. The CDR3 region has the DNA TGTGCCAGCAGCTTAGAGCAGGGAAGTATTTCACCCCTCCACTTT. The encoded protein is CASSLEQGSISPLHF.

The rearrangement joins TRBV9 to TRBJ1-2; TRBD1 agrees at 8 bases. J gave up 7 bases and V 0 bases, and 14 bases lay outside the gene matches. Germline lookup yields CDR1 SGDLS and CDR2 YYNGEE. This CDR3 has 17 residues. The CDR3 coding sequence is TGTGCCAGCAGCGTAGAGGCGAGGGGGCAGGGGGCATGTGGCTACACCTTC. Translated: CASSVEARGQGACGYTF.

This clone was seen only once. The chain links TRBV4-3 to TRBJ1-3, with a possible D match to TRBD1 (5 bases). Looked up from germline, CDR1 is LGHNA and CDR2 is YSLEER. V lost 1 base, J lost 8 bases, and 18 bases lay in between. The CDR3 spans 16 residues. The CDR3 loop is CASSQGFATRGDTIYF. DNA for the CDR3: TGCGCCAGCAGCCAAGGTTTCGCCACTCGGGGGGACACCATATATTTT.

The rearrangement uses TRBV4-3 and TRBJ1-2; 9 positions match TRBD1. Trimming took 3 bases from V and 8 from J; bases not matched to a gene: 10. This CDR3 contains 15 residues. CDR1 is LGHNA and CDR2 is YSLEER in the germline V gene. The CDR3 loop is CASSQGQGISGGYTF. In DNA, the CDR3 is TGCGCCAGCAGCCAGGGACAGGGAATTTCGGGCGGCTACACCTTC.

V and J are TRBV29-1 and TRBJ1-1; 8 nucleotides agree with TRBD1. With 5 bases clipped from V and 5 bases from J, the junction kept 7 bases outside the gene matches. The CDR3 runs 13 residues. Germline CDR1 reads SQVTM; CDR2 reads ANQGSEA. The CDR3 region is CSVSQGAMTEAFF. DNA of the CDR3: TGCAGCGTTTCGCAGGGGGCTATGACTGAAGCTTTCTTT. The full variable domain, in which reference TRBV29-1 and TRBJ1-1 provide the parts outside the CDR3, is SAVISQKPSRDICQRGTSLTIQCQVDSQVTMMFWYRQQPGQSLTLIATANQGSEATYESGFVIDKFPISRPNLTFSTLTVSNMSPEDSSIYLCSVSQGAMTEAFFGQGTRLTVV.

V gene TRBV18 combines with J gene TRBJ2-2, with a tentative D call TRBD2 (5 bases). CDR1 and CDR2 (germline): KGHSH, LQKENI. The CDR3 sequence is 15 residues long. V lost 0 bases, J lost 1 base, and 6 bases lay in between. The CDR3 loop reads CASSPPGGNTGELFF. The CDR3 DNA is TGTGCCAGCTCACCACCCGGAGGGAACACCGGGGAGCTGTTTTTT. Full variable domain (missing parts from reference TRBV18 and TRBJ2-2): NAGVMQNPRHLVRRRGQEARLRCSPMKGHSHVYWYRQLPEEGLKFMVYLQKENIIDESGMPKERFSAEFPKEGPSILRIQQVVRGDSAAYFCASSPPGGNTGELFFGEGSRLTVL.

The chain recombines TRBV25-1 with TRBJ1-5; 10 bases are a match to TRBD1. This CDR3 has 12 amino acids. The junction had 1 base not matched to a gene; V was cut back by 5 bases and J by 9 bases. Per germline, CDR1 MGHDK and CDR2 SYGVNS. CDR3 DNA: TGTGCCAGCAGTTGGACAGGGGGGCCCCAGCATTTT. Residues: CASSWTGGPQHF. Together with reference TRBV25-1 and TRBJ1-5, the CDR3 gives the full variable domain: EADIYQTPRYLVIGTGKKITLECSQTMGHDKMYWYQQDPGMELHLIHYSYGVNSTEKGDLSSESTVSRIRTEHFPLTLESARPSHTSQYLCASSWTGGPQHFGDGTRLSIL.

The gene calls are TRBV2 and TRBJ2-3, with D perhaps matching TRBD1 (6 bases). V lost 9 bases to trimming and J lost 3 bases, with 16 bases between them. This CDR3 is built from 14 residues. The V gene's germline CDR1 is SNHLY and CDR2 FYNNEI. CDR3 in amino acids: CASLRDKLTDTQYF. In nucleotides, the CDR3 is TGTGCCAGTCTTCGGGACAAACTAACAGATACGCAGTATTTT.

CDR3 bases: TGTGCCAGCAGTCGCCTTACGTATTCCAGAATTACCCTTAATATCGGGGAGCTGTTTTTT. Amino acids: CASSRLTYSRITLNIGELFF. The genes are TRBV6-2 or TRBV6-3 and TRBJ2-2; D remains ambiguous. The V end was cut by 5 bases, the J end by 7 bases, with 32 bases between. Germline assignment: CDR1 MNHEY and CDR2 SVGEGT. The CDR3 is 20 residues long.

Note on this clone: The same CDR3 arises from other DNA sequences in this sample as well. DNA of the CDR3: TGTGCCAGCAGCTTGGGGACTAGCGGGGGGGAGACCCAGTACTTC. This translates into CASSLGTSGGETQYF. J is TRBJ2-5 and V is TRBV5-4; 14 bases agree with TRBD2. The V and J ends lost 0 bases and 5 bases, in that order; junction bases with no gene match: 0. The CDR3 is made up of 15 amino acids. The germline V gene has CDR1 SGHNT and CDR2 YYREEE (reference sequence).

The chain combines TRBV27 with TRBJ1-4, with 8 positions matching TRBD1. Germline trimming cut 4 bases from V and 6 bases from J; bases unmatched to any gene: 10. The CDR3 has 16 residues. Germline CDR1 reads MNHEY; CDR2 reads SMNVEV (reference sequence). The CDR3 nucleotides read TGTGCCAGCAGTTCAGACGACAGGGGTGTGTATGAAAAACTGTTTTTT. Translation: CASSSDDRGVYEKLFF.

Remarks on this clone: The same CDR3 also results from other DNA sequences found in this sample. The chain uses TRBV6-5 and TRBJ1-1; tentatively, D is TRBD1 (6 bases). Between the trimmed V and J ends, which lost 0 bases and 0 bases, there was a span of 8 bases. Germline loops: CDR1 MNHEY, CDR2 SVGAGI. CDR3 length: 15 amino acids. This CDR3 reads CASSYSRGMNTEAFF. The CDR3 region has the DNA TGTGCCAGCAGTTACTCGAGGGGGATGAACACTGAAGCTTTCTTT.

The chain is built from TRBV7-9 and TRBJ1-2, with 8 bases that match TRBD1. V dropped 3 bases and J dropped 7; count of bases not matched to a gene: 4. CDR1 SEHNR and CDR2 FQNEAQ come from the germline V gene (reference sequence). The CDR3 is made up of 13 amino acids. In nucleotides, the CDR3 is TGTGCCAGCAGCTTCCTGGACAGGGCTGGCTACACCTTC. Its protein is CASSFLDRAGYTF.

CDR3: CASRATESNYGYTF. CDR3 DNA sequence: TGTGCCAGCAGGGCGACAGAATCTAACTATGGCTACACCTTC. The chain employs TRBV9 and TRBJ1-2; tentatively, D is TRBD1 (5 bases). Trimming took off 5 bases at V and 0 bases at J, with 11 bases between the two ends. The CDR3 is 14 amino acids. Germline loops: CDR1 SGDLS, CDR2 YYNGEE. The complete variable domain, with remaining parts taken from reference TRBV9 and TRBJ1-2, reads DSGVTQTPKHLITATGQRVTLRCSPRSGDLSVYWYQQSLDQGLQFLIQYYNGEERAKGNILERFSAQQFPDLHSELNLSSLELGDSALYFCASRATESNYGYTFGSGTRLTVV.

The sample holds a few counts of this clone. The rearrangement links TRBV4-2 to TRBJ2-1; possibly TRBD1 for D (5 bases). Germline loops: CDR1 LGHNA, CDR2 YNFKEQ. The CDR3 is 17 amino acids. The V gene lost 1 base and the J gene lost 2 bases, with 15 bases spanning the gap. This CDR3 is CASSQGLTVVAYNEQFF. Written as DNA, the CDR3 is TGTGCCAGCAGCCAAGGGCTGACAGTGGTAGCCTACAATGAGCAGTTCTTC.